This T cell receptor (beta chain) was identified in a study of shared clonotypes between healthy human individuals. Samples underwent the assay at deep level. Unsorted PBMC DNA was sequenced on ten immunoSEQ deep assay plates. Clones were read by immunoSEQ multiplex PCR, and TCRdb kept only the in-frame ones, dropping some. Of around 500,000 clones listed, about 82% were seen once; the top ten hold under 15%. The CDR3 extends over 15 amino acids. Trimming cost V 4 bases and J 4 bases, with 16 bases left between them. Germline-derived CDR1 and CDR2 are MDHEN and SYDVKM. About this clone: Its target is not known.

Broader study findings: Sampling was confined to blood; repertoires within tissues likely differ.

Healthy HIV-negative adults with no recent acute infections or vaccinations were recruited as donors. The receptor was isolated from a woman aged 40 to 50 in good health. Some clones in this sample may be carry-over from other donors' samples. This chain links TRBV28 with TRBJ1-2; D might be TRBD1 (6 bases). The sequenced sample was PBMCs. CDR3 nucleotide sequence: TGTGCCAGCAGTTCAAACAGGGAGGGAGGCTATGGCTACACCTTC. It codes for CASSSNREGGYGYTF.